The 2 T cell receptor beta chains listed next were all sequenced from one sample in a study of blood T cell repertoires in COVID-19. The protocol was immunoSEQ multiplex PCR, while the TCRdb copy is restricted to in-frame clones and leaves out a portion. Of roughly 280,000 clones listed, around 90% were seen once; the top ten hold more than 4.5%. Sequences were obtained from peripheral blood. The source is a woman between 55 and 75 years old with COVID-19, enrolled during active disease.

V and J are TRBV5-1 and TRBJ2-5, with 10 bases that match TRBD2. Germline values: CDR1 SGHRS, CDR2 YFSETQ. The CDR3 has 17 residues. V trimming: 0 bases; J trimming: 2 bases; junction bases outside the gene matches: 7. In DNA form, the CDR3 reads TGCGCCAGCAGCTTGGATACTAGCGGGATAGGGCAAGAGACCCAGTACTTC. Protein sequence: CASSLDTSGIGQETQYF.

V gene TRBV30 combines with J gene TRBJ1-6; D gene ambiguous. The germline CDR1 and CDR2 sequences are GTSNPN and SVGIG (reference sequence). With 0 bases removed from V and 8 bases from J, the gap between germline ends came to 8 bases. The CDR3 contains 13 residues. CDR3 sequence: CAWSVQRDSPLHF. The CDR3, as DNA: TGTGCCTGGAGTGTACAGAGAGATTCACCCCTCCACTTT.